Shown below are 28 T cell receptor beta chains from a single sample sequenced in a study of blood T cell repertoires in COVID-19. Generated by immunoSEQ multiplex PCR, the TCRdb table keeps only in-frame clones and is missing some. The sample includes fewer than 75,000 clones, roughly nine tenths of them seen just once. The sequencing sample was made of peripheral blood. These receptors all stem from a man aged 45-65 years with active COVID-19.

This chain's CDR3 is CASSIGAGAGETQYF. In DNA, the CDR3 is TGTGCCAGTAGTATCGGGGCCGGTGCGGGGGAGACCCAGTACTTC. The chain uses TRBV19 and TRBJ2-5, with a weak D call TRBD2 (6 bases). CDR3 size: 15 residues. Germline V gives CDR1 LNHDA, CDR2 SQIVND (reference sequence). V dropped 3 bases and J dropped 5 bases, with 16 bases sitting between them.

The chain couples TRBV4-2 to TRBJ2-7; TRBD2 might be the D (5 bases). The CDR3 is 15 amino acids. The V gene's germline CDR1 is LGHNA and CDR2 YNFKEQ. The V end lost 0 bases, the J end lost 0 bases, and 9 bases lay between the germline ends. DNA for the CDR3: TGTGCCAGCAGCCAAGATCCTAGCAGCTCCTACGAGCAGTACTTC. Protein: CASSQDPSSSYEQYF.

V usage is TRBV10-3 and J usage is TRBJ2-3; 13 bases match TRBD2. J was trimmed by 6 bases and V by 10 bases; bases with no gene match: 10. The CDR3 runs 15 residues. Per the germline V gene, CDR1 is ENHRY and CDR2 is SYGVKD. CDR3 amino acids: CATVKTSGGTDTQYF. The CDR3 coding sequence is TGTGCCACCGTAAAGACTAGCGGGGGGACGGATACGCAGTATTTT.

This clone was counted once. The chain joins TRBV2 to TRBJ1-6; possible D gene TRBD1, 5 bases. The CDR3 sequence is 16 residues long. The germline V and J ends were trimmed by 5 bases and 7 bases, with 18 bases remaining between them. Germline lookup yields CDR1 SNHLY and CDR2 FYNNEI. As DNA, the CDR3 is TGTGCCAGCAGTTGGGGGGAGAGTTCGGTCAATTCACCCCTCCACTTT. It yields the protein CASSWGESSVNSPLHF.

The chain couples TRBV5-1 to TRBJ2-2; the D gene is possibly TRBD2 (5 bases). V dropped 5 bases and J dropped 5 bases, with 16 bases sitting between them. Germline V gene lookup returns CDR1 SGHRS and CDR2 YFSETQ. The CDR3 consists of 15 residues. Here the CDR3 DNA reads TGCGCCAGCAGGGAAGAAGCGCGAGGGACCGGGGAGCTGTTTTTT. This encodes CASREEARGTGELFF.

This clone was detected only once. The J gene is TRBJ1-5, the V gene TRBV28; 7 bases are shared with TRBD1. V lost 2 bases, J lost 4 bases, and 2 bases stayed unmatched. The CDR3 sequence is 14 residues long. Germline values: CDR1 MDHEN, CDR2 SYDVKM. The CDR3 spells CASSLRQGNQPQHF. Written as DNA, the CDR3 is TGTGCCAGCAGTTTAAGACAGGGAAATCAGCCCCAGCATTTT.

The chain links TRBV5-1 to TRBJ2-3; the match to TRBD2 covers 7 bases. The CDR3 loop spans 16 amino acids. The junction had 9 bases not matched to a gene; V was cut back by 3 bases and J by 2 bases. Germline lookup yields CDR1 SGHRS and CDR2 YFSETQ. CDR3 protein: CASSSDVGGSTDTQYF. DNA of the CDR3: TGCGCCAGCAGCTCGGACGTGGGAGGGTCCACAGATACGCAGTATTTT.

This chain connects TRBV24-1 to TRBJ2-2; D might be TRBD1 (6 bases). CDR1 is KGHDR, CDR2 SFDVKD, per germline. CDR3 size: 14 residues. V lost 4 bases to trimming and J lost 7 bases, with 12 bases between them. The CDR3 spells CATSDGQSGGELFF. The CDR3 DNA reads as TGTGCCACCAGTGACGGACAGTCGGGCGGGGAGCTGTTTTTT.

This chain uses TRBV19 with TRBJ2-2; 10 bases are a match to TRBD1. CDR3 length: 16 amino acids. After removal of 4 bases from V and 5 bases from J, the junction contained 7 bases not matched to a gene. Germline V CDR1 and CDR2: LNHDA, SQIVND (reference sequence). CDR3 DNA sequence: TGTGCCAGTAGTAAGGACAGGGGGGTTCAAACCGGGGAGCTGTTTTTT. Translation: CASSKDRGVQTGELFF.

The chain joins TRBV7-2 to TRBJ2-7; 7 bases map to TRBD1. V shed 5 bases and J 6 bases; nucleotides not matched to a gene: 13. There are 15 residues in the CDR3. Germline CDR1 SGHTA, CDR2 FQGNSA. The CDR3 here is CASSPHRTGGVEQYF. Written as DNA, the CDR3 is TGTGCCAGCAGCCCACACCGGACAGGCGGCGTCGAGCAGTACTTC.

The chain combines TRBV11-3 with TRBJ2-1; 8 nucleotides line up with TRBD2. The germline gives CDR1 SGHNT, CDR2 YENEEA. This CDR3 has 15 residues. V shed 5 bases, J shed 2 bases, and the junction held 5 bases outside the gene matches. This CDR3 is CASSPAGGAYNEQFF. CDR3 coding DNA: TGTGCCAGCAGCCCCGCCGGGGGGGCCTACAATGAGCAGTTCTTC.

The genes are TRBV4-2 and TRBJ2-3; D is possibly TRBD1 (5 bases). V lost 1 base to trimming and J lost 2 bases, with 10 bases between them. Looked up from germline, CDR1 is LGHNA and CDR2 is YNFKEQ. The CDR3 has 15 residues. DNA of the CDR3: TGTGCCAGCAGCCAAGGCAGGGCGCTCACAGATACGCAGTATTTT. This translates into CASSQGRALTDTQYF.

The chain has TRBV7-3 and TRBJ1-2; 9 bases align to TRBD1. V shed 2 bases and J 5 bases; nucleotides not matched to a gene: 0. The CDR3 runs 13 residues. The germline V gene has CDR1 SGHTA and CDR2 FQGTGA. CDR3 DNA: TGTGCCAGCAGCTTAGGACAGGGGTATGGCTACACCTTC. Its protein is CASSLGQGYGYTF.

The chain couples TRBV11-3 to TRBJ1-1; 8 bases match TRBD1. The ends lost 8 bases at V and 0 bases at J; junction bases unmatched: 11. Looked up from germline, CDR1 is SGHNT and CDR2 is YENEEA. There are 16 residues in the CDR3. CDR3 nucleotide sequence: TGTGCCAGCGTGGGCCAGGGGGCCCCCATGAACACTGAAGCTTTCTTT. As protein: CASVGQGAPMNTEAFF.

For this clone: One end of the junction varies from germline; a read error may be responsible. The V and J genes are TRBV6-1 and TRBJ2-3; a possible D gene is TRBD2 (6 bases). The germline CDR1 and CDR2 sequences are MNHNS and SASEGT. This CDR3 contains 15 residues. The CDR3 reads CASREGRFSTDTQYF. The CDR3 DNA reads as TGTGCCAGCAGAGAAGGGAGGTTTAGCACAGATACGCAGTATTTT.

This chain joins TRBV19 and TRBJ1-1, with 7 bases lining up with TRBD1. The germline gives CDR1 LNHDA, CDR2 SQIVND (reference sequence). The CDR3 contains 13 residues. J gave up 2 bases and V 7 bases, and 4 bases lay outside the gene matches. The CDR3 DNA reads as TGTGCCAGTACCTACAGGGGAAACACTGAAGCTTTCTTT. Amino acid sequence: CASTYRGNTEAFF.

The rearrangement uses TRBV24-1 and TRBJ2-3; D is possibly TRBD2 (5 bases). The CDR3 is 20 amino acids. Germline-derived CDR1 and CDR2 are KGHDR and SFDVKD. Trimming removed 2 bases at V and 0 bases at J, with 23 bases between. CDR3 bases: TGTGCCACCAGTGATTCCGTAGCCCTGTCAAGCGGACCAAGCACAGATACGCAGTATTTT. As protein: CATSDSVALSSGPSTDTQYF.

The CDR3 spells CASSPSGMSTEAFF. Here the CDR3 DNA reads TGTGCCAGCTCACCATCGGGGATGAGCACTGAAGCTTTCTTT. The rearrangement joins TRBV18 to TRBJ1-1; no definite D call. The CDR3 covers 14 residues. Germline V CDR1 and CDR2: KGHSH, LQKENI. V lost 2 bases, J lost 4 bases, and 11 bases lay in between. The full variable domain, rest sourced from reference TRBV18 and TRBJ1-1, is NAGVMQNPRHLVRRRGQEARLRCSPMKGHSHVYWYRQLPEEGLKFMVYLQKENIIDESGMPKERFSAEFPKEGPSILRIQQVVRGDSAAYFCASSPSGMSTEAFFGQGTRLTVV.

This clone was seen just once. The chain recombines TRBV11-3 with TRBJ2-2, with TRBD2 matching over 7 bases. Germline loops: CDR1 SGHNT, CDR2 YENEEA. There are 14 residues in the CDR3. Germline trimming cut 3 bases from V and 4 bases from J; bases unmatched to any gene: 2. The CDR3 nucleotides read TGTGCCAGCAGCTTTCAGCGGGGCACCGGGGAGCTGTTTTTT. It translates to CASSFQRGTGELFF. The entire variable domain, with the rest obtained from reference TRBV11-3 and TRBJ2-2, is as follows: EAGVVQSPRYKIIEKKQPVAFWCNPISGHNTLYWYLQNLGQGPELLIRYENEEAVDDSQLPKDRFSAERLKGVDSTLKIQPAELGDSAVYLCASSFQRGTGELFFGEGSRLTVL.

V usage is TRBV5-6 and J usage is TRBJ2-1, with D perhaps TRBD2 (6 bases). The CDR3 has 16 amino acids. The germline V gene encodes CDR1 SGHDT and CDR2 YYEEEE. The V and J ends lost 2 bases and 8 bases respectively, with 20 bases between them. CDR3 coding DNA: TGTGCCAGCAGCTTTCCAGTCCGGACTATTTCCCATGAGCAGTTCTTC. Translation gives CASSFPVRTISHEQFF. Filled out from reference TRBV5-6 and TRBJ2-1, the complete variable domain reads DAGVTQSPTHLIKTRGQQVTLRCSPKSGHDTVSWYQQALGQGPQFIFQYYEEEERQRGNFPDRFSGHQFPNYSSELNVNALLLGDSALYLCASSFPVRTISHEQFFGPGTRLTVL.

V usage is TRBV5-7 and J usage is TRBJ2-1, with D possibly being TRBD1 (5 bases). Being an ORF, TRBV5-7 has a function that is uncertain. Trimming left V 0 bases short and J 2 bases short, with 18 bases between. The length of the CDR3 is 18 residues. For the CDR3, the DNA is TGTGCCAGCAGCTTGGCTTTCCCAGCAGGGTCCCCCTACAATGAGCAGTTCTTC. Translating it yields CASSLAFPAGSPYNEQFF.

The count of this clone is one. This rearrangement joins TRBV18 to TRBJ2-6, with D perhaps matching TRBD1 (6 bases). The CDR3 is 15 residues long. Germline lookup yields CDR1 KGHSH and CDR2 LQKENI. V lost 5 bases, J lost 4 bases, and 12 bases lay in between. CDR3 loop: CASSSTGSGANVLTF. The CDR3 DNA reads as TGTGCCAGCTCATCAACAGGGTCCGGGGCCAACGTCCTGACTTTC.

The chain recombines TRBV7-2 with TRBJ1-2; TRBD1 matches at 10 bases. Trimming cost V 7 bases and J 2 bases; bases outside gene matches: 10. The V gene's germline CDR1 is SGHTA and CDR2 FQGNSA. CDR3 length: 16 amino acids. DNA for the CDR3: TGTGCCAGCACCGAGGACAGGGGGGGTTTGAACTATGGCTACACCTTC. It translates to CASTEDRGGLNYGYTF.

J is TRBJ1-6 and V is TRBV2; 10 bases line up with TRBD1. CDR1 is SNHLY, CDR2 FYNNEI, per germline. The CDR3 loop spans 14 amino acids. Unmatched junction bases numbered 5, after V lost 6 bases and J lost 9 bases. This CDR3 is CASRPGQGSSPLHF. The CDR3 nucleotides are TGTGCCAGCAGACCGGGACAGGGGAGTTCACCCCTCCACTTT.

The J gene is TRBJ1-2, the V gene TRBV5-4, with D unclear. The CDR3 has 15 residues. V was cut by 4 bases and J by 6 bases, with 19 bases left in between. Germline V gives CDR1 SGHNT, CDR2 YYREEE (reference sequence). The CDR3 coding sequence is TGTGCCAGCAGCCAACACCTAGTACTGCTGGATGGCTACACCTTC. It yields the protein CASSQHLVLLDGYTF.

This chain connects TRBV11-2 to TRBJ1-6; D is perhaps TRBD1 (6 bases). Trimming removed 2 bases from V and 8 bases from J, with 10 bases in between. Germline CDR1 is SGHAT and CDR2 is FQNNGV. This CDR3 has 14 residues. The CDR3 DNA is TGTGCCAGCAGCTTAAGGGCAGGGGATTCACCCCTCCACTTT. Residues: CASSLRAGDSPLHF. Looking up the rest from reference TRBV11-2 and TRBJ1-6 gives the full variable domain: EAGVAQSPRYKIIEKRQSVAFWCNPISGHATLYWYQQILGQGPKLLIQFQNNGVVDDSQLPKDRFSAERLKGVDSTLKIQPAKLEDSAVYLCASSLRAGDSPLHFGNGTRLTVT.

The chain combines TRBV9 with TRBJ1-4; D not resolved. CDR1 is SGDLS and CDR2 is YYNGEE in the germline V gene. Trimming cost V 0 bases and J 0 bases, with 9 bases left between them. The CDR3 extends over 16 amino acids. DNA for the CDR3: TGTGCCAGCAGCGTAGCTACGGGGTCAACTAATGAAAAACTGTTTTTT. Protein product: CASSVATGSTNEKLFF.

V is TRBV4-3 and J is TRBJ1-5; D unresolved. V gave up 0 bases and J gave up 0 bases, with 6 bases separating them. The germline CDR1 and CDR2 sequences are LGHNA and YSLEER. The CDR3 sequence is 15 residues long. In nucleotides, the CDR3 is TGCGCCAGCAGCCAAGACTGGAGTAGCAATCAGCCCCAGCATTTT. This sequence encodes CASSQDWSSNQPQHF.